The 11 T cell receptor beta chains below come from one sample, sequenced in a study of blood T cell repertoires in COVID-19. Profiled with immunoSEQ multiplex PCR; TCRdb holds only in-frame clones, not every one. This repertoire shows 150,000 to 200,000 clones, approximately 90% found once; its top ten account for under 2%. Sequences were obtained from peripheral blood. The receptors originated from a man between 18 and 29 years old who had recovered from COVID-19.

Here the CDR3 reads CASSENRVVDEQYF. The DNA for the CDR3 is TGTGCCAGCAGTGAAAACAGGGTAGTGGACGAGCAGTACTTC. The rearrangement joins TRBV6-1 to TRBJ2-7, with a tentative D call TRBD1 (6 bases). Deletions cut 2 bases from V and 5 bases from J, with 13 bases between. This CDR3 contains 14 residues. The germline CDR1 and CDR2 sequences are MNHNS and SASEGT.

The gene calls are TRBV24-1 and TRBJ1-3, with TRBD1 as a possible D gene (5 bases). Trimming removed 5 bases at V and 9 bases at J, with 16 bases between. The CDR3 contains 14 residues. Germline values: CDR1 KGHDR, CDR2 SFDVKD. CDR3 in DNA: TGTGCCACCAGTGCCCACAGGAATAGGGGCACCATATATTTT. It is translated as CATSAHRNRGTIYF.

In nucleotides, the CDR3 is TGTGCCAGCAGCTTGCTAGCGGGAGGCACAGATACGCAGTATTTT. It yields the protein CASSLLAGGTDTQYF. J is TRBJ2-3 and V is TRBV7-9, with 10 bases identical to TRBD2. This CDR3 region has 15 residues. Germline V gene data show CDR1 as SEHNR and CDR2 as FQNEAQ (reference sequence). V shed 3 bases and J 1 base; nucleotides not matched to a gene: 1.

The rearrangement links TRBV19 to TRBJ2-1; 9 bases are shared with TRBD2. CDR3 length equals 15 residues. J gave up 10 bases and V 6 bases, and 13 bases lay outside the gene matches. Germline CDR1 and CDR2: LNHDA and SQIVND (reference sequence). CDR3 DNA: TGTGCCAGTAGGCTCCTAGCGGGGACGGCAGGGGAGCAGTTCTTC. It codes for CASRLLAGTAGEQFF.

The rearrangement uses TRBV6-2 or TRBV6-3 and TRBJ2-1; TRBD1 might be the D (6 bases). V lost 6 bases and J lost 6, with 15 bases in between. Germline V CDR1 and CDR2: MNHEY, SVGEGT. The CDR3 totals 14 residues. The chain's CDR3 is CASSRYRAANEQFF. The CDR3 DNA is TGTGCCAGCAGCCGCTACAGGGCAGCCAATGAGCAGTTCTTC.

The chain uses TRBV13 and TRBJ2-6; D possibly corresponds to TRBD1 (6 bases). With 4 bases removed from V and 3 bases from J, the gap between germline ends came to 22 bases. CDR3 size: 19 residues. The germline gives CDR1 PRHDT, CDR2 FYEKMQ (reference sequence). The CDR3 loop reads CASSSGRDTAIFGANVLTF. DNA for the CDR3: TGTGCCAGCAGCTCAGGACGGGACACCGCCATCTTTGGGGCCAACGTCCTGACTTTC.

This chain connects TRBV30 to TRBJ1-4; 11 bases align to TRBD1. The ends lost 5 bases at V and 0 bases at J; junction bases unmatched: 8. The CDR3 has 17 residues. CDR1 and CDR2 (germline): GTSNPN, SVGIG (reference sequence). As DNA, the CDR3 is TGTGCCTGGGGGACAGGGGGTAAAATTGCAACTAATGAAAAACTGTTTTTT. Its protein product is CAWGTGGKIATNEKLFF.

This chain uses TRBV6-6 with TRBJ2-7, with D hard to call. The CDR3 is 16 residues long. Deletions cut 5 bases from V and 5 bases from J, with 22 bases between. The germline V gene encodes CDR1 MNHNY and CDR2 SVGAGI (reference sequence). CDR3 loop: CASSPNHPIGLDEQYF. As DNA, the CDR3 is TGTGCCAGCAGTCCTAACCATCCAATTGGGCTCGACGAGCAGTACTTC.

The chain employs TRBV6-5 and TRBJ1-1, with 9 bases lining up with TRBD1. Germline lookup yields CDR1 MNHEY and CDR2 SVGAGI. The CDR3 contains 14 residues. J lost 5 bases, V lost 5 bases, and 6 bases had no gene match. The CDR3 sequence: CASSPQGAGTEAFF. In DNA, the CDR3 is TGTGCCAGCAGTCCACAGGGGGCAGGAACTGAAGCTTTCTTT.

This clone was seen more than once but under ten times. The J gene is TRBJ1-5, the V gene TRBV19; possible D gene TRBD1, 5 bases. V was clipped by 2 bases and J by 1 base, with 12 bases between them. The CDR3 has 16 residues. Germline V gene sequence: CDR1 LNHDA, CDR2 SQIVND (reference sequence). The CDR3 loop reads CASSIKQGSSNQPQHF. The CDR3 DNA is TGTGCCAGTAGTATAAAGCAGGGATCGAGCAATCAGCCCCAGCATTTT.

This clone was observed a single time. The rearrangement links TRBV10-3 to TRBJ2-7; TRBD1 agrees at 7 bases. CDR3 size: 12 residues. CDR1 and CDR2 (germline): ENHRY, SYGVKD. Germline trimming cut 10 bases from V and 2 bases from J; bases unmatched to any gene: 5. The CDR3 is CASATGPYEQYF. The CDR3 nucleotides read TGTGCCAGTGCGACAGGGCCCTACGAGCAGTACTTC.